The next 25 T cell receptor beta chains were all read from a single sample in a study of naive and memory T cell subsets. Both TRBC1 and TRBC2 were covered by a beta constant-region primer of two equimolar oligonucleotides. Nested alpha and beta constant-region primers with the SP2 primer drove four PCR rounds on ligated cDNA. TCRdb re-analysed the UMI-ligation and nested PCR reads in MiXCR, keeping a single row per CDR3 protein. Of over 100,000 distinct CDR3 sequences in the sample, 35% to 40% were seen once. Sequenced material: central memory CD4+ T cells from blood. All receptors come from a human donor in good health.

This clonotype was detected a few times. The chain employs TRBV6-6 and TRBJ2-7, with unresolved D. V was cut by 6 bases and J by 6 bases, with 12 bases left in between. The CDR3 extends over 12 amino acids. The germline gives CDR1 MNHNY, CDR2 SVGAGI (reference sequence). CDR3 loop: CASRYLSGEQYF. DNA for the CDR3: TGTGCCAGCAGGTACCTCTCCGGCGAGCAGTACTTC.

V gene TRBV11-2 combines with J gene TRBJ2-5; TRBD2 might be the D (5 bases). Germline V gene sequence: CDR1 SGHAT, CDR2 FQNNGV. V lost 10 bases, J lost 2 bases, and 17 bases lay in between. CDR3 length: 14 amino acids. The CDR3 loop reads CATTTRRGQETQYF. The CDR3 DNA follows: TGTGCCACCACCACGCGGAGAGGGCAAGAGACCCAGTACTTC.

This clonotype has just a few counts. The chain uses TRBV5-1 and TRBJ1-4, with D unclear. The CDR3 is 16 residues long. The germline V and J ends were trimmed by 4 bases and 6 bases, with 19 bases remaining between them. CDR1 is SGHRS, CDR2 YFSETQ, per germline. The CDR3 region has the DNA TGCGCCAGCAGCCACGGGATGGGGTTTCGGGATGAAAAACTGTTTTTT. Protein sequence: CASSHGMGFRDEKLFF. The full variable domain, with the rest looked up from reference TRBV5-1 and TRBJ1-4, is KAGVTQTPRYLIKTRGQQVTLSCSPISGHRSVSWYQQTPGQGLQFLFEYFSETQRNKGNFPGRFSGRQFSNSRSEMNVSTLELGDSALYLCASSHGMGFRDEKLFFGSGTQLSVL.

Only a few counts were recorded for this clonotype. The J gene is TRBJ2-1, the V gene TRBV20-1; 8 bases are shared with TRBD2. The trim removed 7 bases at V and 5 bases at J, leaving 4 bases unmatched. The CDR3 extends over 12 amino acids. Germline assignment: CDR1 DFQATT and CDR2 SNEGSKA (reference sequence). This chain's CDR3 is CSVGRAHNEQFF. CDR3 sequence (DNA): TGCAGTGTCGGGAGGGCCCACAATGAGCAGTTCTTC.

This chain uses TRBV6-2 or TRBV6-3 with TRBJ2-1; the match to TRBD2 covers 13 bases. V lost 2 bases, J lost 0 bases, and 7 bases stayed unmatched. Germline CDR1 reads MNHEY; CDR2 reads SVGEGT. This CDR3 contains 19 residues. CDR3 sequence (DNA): TGTGCCAGCAGTTACCAGGGACTAGCGGGGCCCAGCTCCTACAATGAGCAGTTCTTC. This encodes CASSYQGLAGPSSYNEQFF.

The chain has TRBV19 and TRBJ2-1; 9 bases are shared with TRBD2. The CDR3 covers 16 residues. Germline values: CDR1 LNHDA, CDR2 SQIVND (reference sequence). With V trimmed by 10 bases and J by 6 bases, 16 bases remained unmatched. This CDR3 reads CATENLLAGQANEQFF. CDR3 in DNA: TGTGCCACGGAAAACTTACTAGCGGGCCAAGCCAATGAGCAGTTCTTC. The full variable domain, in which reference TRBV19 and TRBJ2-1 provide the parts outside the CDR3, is DGGITQSPKYLFRKEGQNVTLSCEQNLNHDAMYWYRQDPGQGLRLIYYSQIVNDFQKGDIAEGYSVSREKKESFPLTVTSAQKNPTAFYLCATENLLAGQANEQFFGPGTRLTVL.

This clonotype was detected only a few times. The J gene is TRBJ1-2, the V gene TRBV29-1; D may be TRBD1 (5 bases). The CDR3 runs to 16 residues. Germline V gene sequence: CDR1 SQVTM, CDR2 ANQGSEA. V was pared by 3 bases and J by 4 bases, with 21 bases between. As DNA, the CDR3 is TGCAGCGTTGATCGCGGACCGCTAGGGGTTGCCTATGGCTACACCTTC. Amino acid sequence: CSVDRGPLGVAYGYTF.

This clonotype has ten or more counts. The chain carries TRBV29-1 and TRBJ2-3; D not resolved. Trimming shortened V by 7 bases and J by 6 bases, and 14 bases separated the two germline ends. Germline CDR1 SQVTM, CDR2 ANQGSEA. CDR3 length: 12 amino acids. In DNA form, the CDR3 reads TGCAGCGCCAGCCCGGAGATGGATACGCAGTATTTT. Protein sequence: CSASPEMDTQYF.

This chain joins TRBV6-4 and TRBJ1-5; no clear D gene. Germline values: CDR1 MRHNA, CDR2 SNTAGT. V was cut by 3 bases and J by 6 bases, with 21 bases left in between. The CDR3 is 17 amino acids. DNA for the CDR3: TGTGCCAGCAGTGAGCGACCGGGAAAGAAACTGGGTCAGCCCCAGCATTTT. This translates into CASSERPGKKLGQPQHF.

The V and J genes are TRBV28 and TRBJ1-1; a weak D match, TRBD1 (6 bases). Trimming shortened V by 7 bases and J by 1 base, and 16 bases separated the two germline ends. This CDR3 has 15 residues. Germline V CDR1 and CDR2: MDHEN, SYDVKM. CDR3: CASKGHDRPNTEAFF. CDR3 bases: TGTGCCAGCAAGGGACACGACAGGCCGAACACTGAAGCTTTCTTT.

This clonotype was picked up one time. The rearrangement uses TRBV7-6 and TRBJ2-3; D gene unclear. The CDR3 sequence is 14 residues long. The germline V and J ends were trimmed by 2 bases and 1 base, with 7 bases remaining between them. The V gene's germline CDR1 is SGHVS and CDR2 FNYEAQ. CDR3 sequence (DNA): TGTGCCAGCAGCTTAAAAGTGGGCACAGATACGCAGTATTTT. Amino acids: CASSLKVGTDTQYF.

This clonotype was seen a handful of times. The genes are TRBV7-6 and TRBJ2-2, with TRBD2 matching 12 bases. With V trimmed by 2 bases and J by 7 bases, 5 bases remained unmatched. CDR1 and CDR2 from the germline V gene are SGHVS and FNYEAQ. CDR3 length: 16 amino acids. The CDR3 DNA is TGTGCCAGCAGCTTAAGGACTAGCGGGACGGTCGGGGAGCTGTTTTTT. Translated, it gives CASSLRTSGTVGELFF.

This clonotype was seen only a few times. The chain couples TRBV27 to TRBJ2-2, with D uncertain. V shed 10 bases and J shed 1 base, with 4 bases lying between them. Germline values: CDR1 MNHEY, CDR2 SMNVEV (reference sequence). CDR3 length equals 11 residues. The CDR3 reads CATGNTGELFF. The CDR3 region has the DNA TGTGCCACCGGGAACACCGGGGAGCTGTTTTTT.

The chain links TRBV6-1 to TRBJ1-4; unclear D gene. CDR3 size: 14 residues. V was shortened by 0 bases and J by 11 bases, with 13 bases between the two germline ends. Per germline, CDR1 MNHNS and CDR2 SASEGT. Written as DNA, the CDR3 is TGTGCCAGCAGTGAAGCATCGAATTTTGGGAAACTGTTTTTT. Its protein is CASSEASNFGKLFF.

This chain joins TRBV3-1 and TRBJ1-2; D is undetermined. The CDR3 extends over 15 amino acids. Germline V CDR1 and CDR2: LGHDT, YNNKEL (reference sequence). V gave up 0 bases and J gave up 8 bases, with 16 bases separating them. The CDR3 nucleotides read TGTGCCAGCAGCCAAGAGTTCGGGGTCTATGAAGGCTACACCTTC. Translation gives CASSQEFGVYEGYTF. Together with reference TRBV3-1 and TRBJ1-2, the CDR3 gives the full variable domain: DTAVSQTPKYLVTQMGNDKSIKCEQNLGHDTMYWYKQDSKKFLKIMFSYNNKELIINETVPNRFSPKSPDKAHLNLHINSLELGDSAVYFCASSQEFGVYEGYTFGSGTRLTVV.

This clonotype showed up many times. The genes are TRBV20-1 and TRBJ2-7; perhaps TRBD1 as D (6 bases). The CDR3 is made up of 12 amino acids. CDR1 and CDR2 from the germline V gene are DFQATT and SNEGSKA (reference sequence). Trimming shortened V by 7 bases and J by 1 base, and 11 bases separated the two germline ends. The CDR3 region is CSVPTGSYEQYF. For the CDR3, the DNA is TGCAGTGTCCCGACAGGTTCCTACGAGCAGTACTTC.

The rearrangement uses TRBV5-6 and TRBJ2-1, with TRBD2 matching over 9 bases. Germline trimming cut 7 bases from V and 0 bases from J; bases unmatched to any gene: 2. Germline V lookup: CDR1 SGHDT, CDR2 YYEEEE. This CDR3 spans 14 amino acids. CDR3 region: CASCSGSSYNEQFF. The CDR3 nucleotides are TGTGCCAGCTGTAGCGGGAGCTCCTACAATGAGCAGTTCTTC.

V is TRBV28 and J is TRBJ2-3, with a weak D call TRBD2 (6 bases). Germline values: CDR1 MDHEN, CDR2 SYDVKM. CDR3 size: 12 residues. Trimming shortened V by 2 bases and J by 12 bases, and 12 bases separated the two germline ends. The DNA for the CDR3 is TGTGCCAGCAGTTTAGCGGGACGGGACCAGTATTTT. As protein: CASSLAGRDQYF.

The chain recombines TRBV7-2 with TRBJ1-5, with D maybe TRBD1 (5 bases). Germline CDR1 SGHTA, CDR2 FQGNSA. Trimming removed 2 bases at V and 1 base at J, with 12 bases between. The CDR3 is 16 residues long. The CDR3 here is CASSLSGARSNQPQHF. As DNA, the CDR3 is TGTGCCAGCAGCTTATCTGGGGCGCGAAGCAATCAGCCCCAGCATTTT.

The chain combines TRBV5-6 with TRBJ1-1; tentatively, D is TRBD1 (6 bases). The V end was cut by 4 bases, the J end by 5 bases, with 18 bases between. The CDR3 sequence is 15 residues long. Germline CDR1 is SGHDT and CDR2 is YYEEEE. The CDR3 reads CASSPGWGRGTEAFF. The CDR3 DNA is TGTGCCAGCAGCCCCGGGTGGGGGCGAGGGACTGAAGCTTTCTTT. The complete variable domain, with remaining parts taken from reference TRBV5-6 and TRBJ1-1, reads DAGVTQSPTHLIKTRGQQVTLRCSPKSGHDTVSWYQQALGQGPQFIFQYYEEEERQRGNFPDRFSGHQFPNYSSELNVNALLLGDSALYLCASSPGWGRGTEAFFGQGTRLTVV.

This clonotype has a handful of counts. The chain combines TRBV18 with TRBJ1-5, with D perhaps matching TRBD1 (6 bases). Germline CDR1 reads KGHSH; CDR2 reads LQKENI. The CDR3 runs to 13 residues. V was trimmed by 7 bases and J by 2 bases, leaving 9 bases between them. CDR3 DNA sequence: TGTGCCAGCTTCGGGGGGCGCAATCAGCCCCAGCATTTT. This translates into CASFGGRNQPQHF.

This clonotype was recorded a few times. The CDR3 reads CASSERQLSYEQYF. The CDR3, as DNA: TGTGCCAGCAGTGAACGACAACTATCCTACGAGCAGTACTTC. This rearrangement joins TRBV2 to TRBJ2-7; D gene uncertain. CDR1 and CDR2 (germline): SNHLY, FYNNEI. The V gene lost 2 bases and the J gene lost 1 base, with 9 bases spanning the gap. The CDR3 totals 14 residues.

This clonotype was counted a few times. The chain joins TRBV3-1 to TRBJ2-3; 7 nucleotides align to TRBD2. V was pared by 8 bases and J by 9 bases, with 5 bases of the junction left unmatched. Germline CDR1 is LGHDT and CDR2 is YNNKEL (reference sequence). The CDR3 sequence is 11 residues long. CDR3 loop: CASRGETTQYF. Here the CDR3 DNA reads TGTGCCAGCCGGGGGGAGACGACGCAGTATTTT.

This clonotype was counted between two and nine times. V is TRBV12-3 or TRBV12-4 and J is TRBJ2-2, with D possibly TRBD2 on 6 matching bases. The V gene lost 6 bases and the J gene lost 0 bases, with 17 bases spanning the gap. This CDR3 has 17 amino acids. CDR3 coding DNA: TGTGCCAGCAGCTTGGGCTCGTGGGAGGCGAACACCGGGGAGCTGTTTTTT. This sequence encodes CASSLGSWEANTGELFF.

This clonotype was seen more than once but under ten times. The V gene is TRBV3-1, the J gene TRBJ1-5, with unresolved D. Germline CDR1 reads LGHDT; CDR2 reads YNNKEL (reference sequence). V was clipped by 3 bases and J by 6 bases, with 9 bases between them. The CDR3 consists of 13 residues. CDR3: CASSHVLGQPQHF. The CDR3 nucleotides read TGTGCCAGCAGCCATGTCTTGGGTCAGCCCCAGCATTTT. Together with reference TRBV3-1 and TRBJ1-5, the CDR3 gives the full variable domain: DTAVSQTPKYLVTQMGNDKSIKCEQNLGHDTMYWYKQDSKKFLKIMFSYNNKELIINETVPNRFSPKSPDKAHLNLHINSLELGDSAVYFCASSHVLGQPQHFGDGTRLSIL.